A single sample is the source of the 18 T cell receptor beta chains below, sequenced in a study of blood T cell repertoires in COVID-19. Using immunoSEQ multiplex PCR, the repertoire was profiled, and TCRdb retains in-frame clones only, with some absent. This sample yields more than 100,000 clones, of which over 75% are seen a single time; more than 15% belongs to the top ten. Source material: peripheral blood. The receptors here all came from a man in his fifties or sixties with active or convalescent COVID-19.

The CDR3 DNA follows: TGTGCCAGCAGTCTCCTAGGGGGACAGGGGGCAAAAGAGCAGTACTTC. Protein sequence: CASSLLGGQGAKEQYF. The chain links TRBV27 to TRBJ2-7; 12 positions agree with TRBD1. This CDR3 has 16 amino acids. J was trimmed by 7 bases and V by 5 bases; bases with no gene match: 12. Germline V CDR1 and CDR2: MNHEY, SMNVEV (reference sequence).

This clone was observed a single time. The chain carries TRBV5-8 and TRBJ1-2; D perhaps matches TRBD1 (6 bases). The germline V gene encodes CDR1 SGHTS and CDR2 YDEGEE. The V and J ends lost 4 bases and 2 bases respectively, with 12 bases between them. The CDR3 sequence is 14 residues long. The DNA of the CDR3 is TGTGCCAGCAGCCGATTACAGGGAAACTATGGCTACACCTTC. It codes for CASSRLQGNYGYTF.

The rearrangement joins TRBV19 to TRBJ1-2; maybe TRBD1 (6 bases). The V end lost 5 bases, the J end lost 2 bases, and 12 bases lay between the germline ends. Germline assignment: CDR1 LNHDA and CDR2 SQIVND (reference sequence). The CDR3 extends over 14 amino acids. The CDR3 DNA follows: TGTGCCAGTAGTGGGCCCACAGGGAACTATGGCTACACCTTC. Translation: CASSGPTGNYGYTF.

The J gene is TRBJ1-1, the V gene TRBV6-2 or TRBV6-3; D not certain. Germline assignment: CDR1 MNHEY and CDR2 SVGEGT. This CDR3 region has 14 residues. Deletions cut 6 bases from V and 0 bases from J, with 11 bases between. In DNA, the CDR3 is TGTGCCAGCAGCAATACAGTCATGAACACTGAAGCTTTCTTT. It codes for CASSNTVMNTEAFF.

The chain joins TRBV4-1 to TRBJ1-2; D might be TRBD1 (5 bases). The germline V gene has CDR1 MGHRA and CDR2 YSYEKL. V gave up 0 bases and J gave up 4 bases, with 6 bases separating them. The CDR3 totals 13 residues. CDR3 sequence: CASSQDRAYGYTF. In nucleotides, the CDR3 is TGCGCCAGCAGCCAAGACAGGGCCTATGGCTACACCTTC.

The chain uses TRBV27 and TRBJ2-1; TRBD1 matches 9 bases. CDR3 size: 14 residues. The trim removed 6 bases at V and 6 bases at J, leaving 6 bases unmatched. CDR1 is MNHEY and CDR2 is SMNVEV in the germline V gene (reference sequence). The CDR3 sequence: CASRRQGGVNEQFF. The CDR3 region has the DNA TGTGCCAGCAGGCGACAGGGGGGAGTCAATGAGCAGTTCTTC.

This clone showed up just once. Here the CDR3 reads CASSYGTASNQPQHF. The DNA of the CDR3 is TGTGCCAGCAGCTACGGGACAGCCTCCAATCAGCCCCAGCATTTT. The chain recombines TRBV5-6 with TRBJ1-5; 7 bases fit TRBD1. The germline V gene encodes CDR1 SGHDT and CDR2 YYEEEE. The CDR3 sequence is 15 residues long. Trimming took 3 bases from V and 3 from J; bases not matched to a gene: 6.

This chain links TRBV12-3 or TRBV12-4 with TRBJ2-5; a weak D match, TRBD2 (6 bases). V lost 6 bases and J lost 7, with 15 bases in between. The CDR3 consists of 13 residues. The CDR3: CASSPLEGLTQYF. CDR3 sequence (DNA): TGTGCCAGCAGCCCCTTGGAGGGTCTGACCCAGTACTTC.

This chain uses TRBV29-1 with TRBJ2-7, with a tentative D call TRBD2 (6 bases). The CDR3 has 13 amino acids. The germline V and J ends were trimmed by 4 bases and 4 bases, with 14 bases remaining between them. Looked up from germline, CDR1 is SQVTM and CDR2 is ANQGSEA. The CDR3 nucleotides read TGCAGCGTTGTCCTGGCGGGGAGGTACGAGCAGTACTTC. Its translation: CSVVLAGRYEQYF.

The genes are TRBV11-2 and TRBJ2-1; TRBD2 agrees at 14 bases. V trimming: 4 bases; J trimming: 7 bases; junction bases outside the gene matches: 12. Germline CDR1 and CDR2: SGHAT and FQNNGV. The CDR3 covers 18 residues. CDR3 in DNA: TGTGCCAGCAGCTCCACACTAGGACTAGCGGGAGGTTGGAATGAGCAGTTCTTC. Encoded protein: CASSSTLGLAGGWNEQFF.

This rearrangement joins TRBV10-3 to TRBJ1-5; tentative D call: TRBD1 (5 bases). Germline V gene sequence: CDR1 ENHRY, CDR2 SYGVKD. Trimming pared 8 bases from V and 7 bases from J, leaving 15 bases between. This CDR3 has 13 amino acids. The CDR3 DNA follows: TGTGCCATCCGCAGCCGGGGGGGACAGCCCCAGCATTTT. It specifies CAIRSRGGQPQHF.

Written as DNA, the CDR3 is TGTGCCAGCAGCTTCTCCGGGGGCTCTGGAAACACCATATATTTT. Residues: CASSFSGGSGNTIYF. The chain is built from TRBV7-9 and TRBJ1-3; a possible D gene is TRBD1 (5 bases). CDR1 is SEHNR, CDR2 FQNEAQ, per germline (reference sequence). The CDR3 has 15 residues. Between the trimmed V and J ends, which lost 3 bases and 0 bases, there was a span of 9 bases.

This chain joins TRBV2 and TRBJ2-3; D is unclear. V was trimmed by 7 bases and J by 6 bases, leaving 14 bases between them. The CDR3 is made up of 13 amino acids. The V gene's germline CDR1 is SNHLY and CDR2 FYNNEI. The CDR3 DNA reads as TGTGCCAGCACAGGCTCTTCTGGGGATACGCAGTATTTT. It is translated as CASTGSSGDTQYF.

V gene TRBV19 combines with J gene TRBJ1-5, with D perhaps matching TRBD1 (5 bases). V lost 6 bases and J lost 2, with 17 bases in between. The CDR3 sequence is 16 residues long. Germline-derived CDR1 and CDR2 are LNHDA and SQIVND (reference sequence). The CDR3 spells CASSSTGGIGNQPQHF. CDR3 coding DNA: TGTGCCAGTAGCTCTACGGGGGGGATTGGCAATCAGCCCCAGCATTTT.

The rearrangement uses TRBV5-1 and TRBJ2-4; D is perhaps TRBD2 (5 bases). V was cut by 0 bases and J by 9 bases, with 10 bases left in between. The germline gives CDR1 SGHRS, CDR2 YFSETQ. This CDR3 contains 13 residues. The CDR3 region is CASSLDPAGIQYF. The CDR3 DNA sequence: TGCGCCAGCAGCTTGGACCCCGCGGGCATTCAGTACTTC.

The count of this clone is one. The gene calls are TRBV7-9 and TRBJ2-3; D is perhaps TRBD1 (6 bases). The CDR3 contains 14 residues. V was clipped by 1 base and J by 5 bases, with 10 bases between them. Per the germline V gene, CDR1 is SEHNR and CDR2 is FQNEAQ (reference sequence). As DNA, the CDR3 is TGTGCCAGCAGCTTAGAAGGACAGAGAGATACGCAGTATTTT. As protein: CASSLEGQRDTQYF.

The gene calls are TRBV19 and TRBJ2-1, with 12 bases matching TRBD2. Germline V gene lookup returns CDR1 LNHDA and CDR2 SQIVND (reference sequence). CDR3 length: 14 amino acids. V shed 6 bases, J shed 6 bases, and the junction held 3 bases outside the gene matches. The DNA of the CDR3 is TGTGCCAGTAGCGCTAGCGGGAGGGCCAATGAGCAGTTCTTC. This encodes CASSASGRANEQFF. The full variable domain, its missing parts supplied by reference TRBV19 and TRBJ2-1, is DGGITQSPKYLFRKEGQNVTLSCEQNLNHDAMYWYRQDPGQGLRLIYYSQIVNDFQKGDIAEGYSVSREKKESFPLTVTSAQKNPTAFYLCASSASGRANEQFFGPGTRLTVL.

The chain joins TRBV2 to TRBJ2-3, with D maybe TRBD1 (6 bases). In germline, CDR1 is SNHLY, CDR2 FYNNEI. CDR3 length: 14 residues. Trimming took 1 base from V and 6 from J, leaving 11 bases between them. The CDR3 DNA reads TGTGCCAGCAGTGAAGGGGGGCGTCTCGATACGCAGTATTTT. This encodes CASSEGGRLDTQYF.